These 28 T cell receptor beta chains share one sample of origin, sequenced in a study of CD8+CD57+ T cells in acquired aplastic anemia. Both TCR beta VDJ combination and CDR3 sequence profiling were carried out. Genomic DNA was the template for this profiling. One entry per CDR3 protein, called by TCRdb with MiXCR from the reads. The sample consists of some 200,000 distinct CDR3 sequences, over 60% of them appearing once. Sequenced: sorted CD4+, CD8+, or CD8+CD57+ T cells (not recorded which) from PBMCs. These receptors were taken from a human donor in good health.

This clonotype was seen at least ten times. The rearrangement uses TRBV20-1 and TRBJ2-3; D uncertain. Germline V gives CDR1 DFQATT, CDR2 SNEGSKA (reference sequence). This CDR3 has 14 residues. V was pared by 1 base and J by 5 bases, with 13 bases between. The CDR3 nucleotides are TGCAGTGCTAGAGTAACCGTTCGCGAAGATACGCAGTATTTT. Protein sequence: CSARVTVREDTQYF.

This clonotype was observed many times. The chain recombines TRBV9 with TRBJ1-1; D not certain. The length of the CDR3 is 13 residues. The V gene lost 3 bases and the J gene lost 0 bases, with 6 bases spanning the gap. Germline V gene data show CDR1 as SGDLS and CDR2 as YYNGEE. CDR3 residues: CASSAQMNTEAFF. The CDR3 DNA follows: TGTGCCAGCAGCGCCCAGATGAACACTGAAGCTTTCTTT.

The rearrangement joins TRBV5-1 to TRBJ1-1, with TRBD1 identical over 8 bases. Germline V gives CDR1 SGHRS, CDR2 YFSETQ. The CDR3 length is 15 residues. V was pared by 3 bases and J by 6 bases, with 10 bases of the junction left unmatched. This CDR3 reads CASSSQGGMVAEAFF. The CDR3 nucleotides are TGCGCCAGCAGCTCACAGGGGGGTATGGTCGCTGAAGCTTTCTTT.

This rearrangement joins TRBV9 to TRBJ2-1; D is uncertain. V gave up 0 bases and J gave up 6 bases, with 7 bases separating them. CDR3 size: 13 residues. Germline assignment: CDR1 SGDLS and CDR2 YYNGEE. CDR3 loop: CASSVGVGNEQFF. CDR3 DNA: TGTGCCAGCAGCGTAGGGGTAGGCAATGAGCAGTTCTTC.

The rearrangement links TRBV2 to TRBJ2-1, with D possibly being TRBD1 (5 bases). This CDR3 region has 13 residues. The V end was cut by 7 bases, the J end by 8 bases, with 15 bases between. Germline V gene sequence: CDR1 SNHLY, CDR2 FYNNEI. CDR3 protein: CASTTPPQDEQFF. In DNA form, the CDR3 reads TGTGCCAGCACCACGCCCCCACAGGATGAGCAGTTCTTC.

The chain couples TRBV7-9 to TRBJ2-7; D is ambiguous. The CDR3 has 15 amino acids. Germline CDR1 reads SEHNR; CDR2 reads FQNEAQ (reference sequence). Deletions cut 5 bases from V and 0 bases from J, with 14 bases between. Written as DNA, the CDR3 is TGTGCCAGCAGCGTCGAGGCAGCTAGCTCCTACGAGCAGTACTTC. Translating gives CASSVEAASSYEQYF.

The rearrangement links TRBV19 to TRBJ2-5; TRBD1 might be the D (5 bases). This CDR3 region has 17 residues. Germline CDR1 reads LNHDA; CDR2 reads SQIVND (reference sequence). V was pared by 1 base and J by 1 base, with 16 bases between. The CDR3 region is CASSIVWPDSPQETQYF. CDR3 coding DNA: TGTGCCAGTAGTATAGTGTGGCCCGACAGCCCCCAAGAGACCCAGTACTTC.

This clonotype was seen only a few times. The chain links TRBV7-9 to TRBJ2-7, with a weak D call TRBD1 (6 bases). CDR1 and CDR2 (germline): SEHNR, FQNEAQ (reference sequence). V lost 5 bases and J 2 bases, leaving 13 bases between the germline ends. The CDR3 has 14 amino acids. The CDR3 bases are TGTGCCAGCAGCCCGGACGGACAGACCTACGAGCAGTACTTC. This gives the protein CASSPDGQTYEQYF. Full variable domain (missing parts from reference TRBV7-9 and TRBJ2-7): DTGVSQNPRHKITKRGQNVTFRCDPISEHNRLYWYRQTLGQGPEFLTYFQNEAQLEKSRLLSDRFSAERPKGSFSTLEIQRTEQGDSAMYLCASSPDGQTYEQYFGPGTRLTVT.

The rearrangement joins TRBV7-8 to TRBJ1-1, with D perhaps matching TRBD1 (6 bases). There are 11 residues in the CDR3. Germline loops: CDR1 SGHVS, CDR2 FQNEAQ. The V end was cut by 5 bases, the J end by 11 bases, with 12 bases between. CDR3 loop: CASSPEGGAFF. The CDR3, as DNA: TGTGCCAGCAGCCCAGAGGGGGGGGCTTTCTTT. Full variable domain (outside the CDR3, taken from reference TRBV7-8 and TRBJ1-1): GAGVSQSPRYKVAKRGQDVALRCDPISGHVSLFWYQQALGQGPEFLTYFQNEAQLDKSGLPSDRFFAERPEGSVSTLKIQRTQQEDSAVYLCASSPEGGAFFGQGTRLTVV.

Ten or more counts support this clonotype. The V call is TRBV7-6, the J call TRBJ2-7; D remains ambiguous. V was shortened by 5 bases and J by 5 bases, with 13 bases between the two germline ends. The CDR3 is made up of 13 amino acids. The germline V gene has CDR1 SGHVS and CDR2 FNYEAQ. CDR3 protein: CASSENLGDEQYF. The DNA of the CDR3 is TGTGCCAGCAGCGAGAACCTTGGCGACGAGCAGTACTTC.

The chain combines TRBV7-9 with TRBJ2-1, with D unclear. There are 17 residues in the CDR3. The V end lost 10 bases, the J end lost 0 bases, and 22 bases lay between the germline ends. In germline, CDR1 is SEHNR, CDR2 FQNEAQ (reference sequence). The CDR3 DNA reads TGTGCCACCAGTAAGACAACCGCGGATAGCTCCTACAATGAGCAGTTCTTC. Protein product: CATSKTTADSSYNEQFF.

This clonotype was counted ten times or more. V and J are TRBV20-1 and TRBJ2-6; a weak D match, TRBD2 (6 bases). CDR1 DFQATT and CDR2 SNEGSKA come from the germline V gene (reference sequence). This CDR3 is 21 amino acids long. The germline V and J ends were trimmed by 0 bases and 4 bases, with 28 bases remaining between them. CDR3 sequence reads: CSARDTRGGGDPRSGANVLTF. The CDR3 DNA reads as TGCAGTGCTAGAGATACAAGAGGCGGAGGGGATCCCCGGAGCGGGGCCAACGTCCTGACTTTC.

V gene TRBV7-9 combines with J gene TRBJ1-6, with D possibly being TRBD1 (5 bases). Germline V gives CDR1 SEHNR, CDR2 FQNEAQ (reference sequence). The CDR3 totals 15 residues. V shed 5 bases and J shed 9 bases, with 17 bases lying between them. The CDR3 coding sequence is TGTGCCAGCAGCCGAAACCGGGACCGAGGTTCACCCCTCCACTTT. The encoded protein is CASSRNRDRGSPLHF.

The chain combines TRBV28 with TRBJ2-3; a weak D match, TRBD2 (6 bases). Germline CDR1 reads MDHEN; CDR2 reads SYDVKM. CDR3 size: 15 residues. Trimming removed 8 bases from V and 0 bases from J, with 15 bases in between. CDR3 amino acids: CASGVSGGSTDTQYF. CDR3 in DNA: TGTGCCAGCGGCGTGAGTGGAGGGAGCACAGATACGCAGTATTTT.

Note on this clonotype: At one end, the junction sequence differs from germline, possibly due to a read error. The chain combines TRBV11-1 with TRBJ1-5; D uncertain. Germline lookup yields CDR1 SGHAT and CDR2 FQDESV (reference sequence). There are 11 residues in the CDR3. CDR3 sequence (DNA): TGCGCCAGCAGCTTGCAATCAGCCCCAGCATTT. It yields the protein CASSLQSAPAF.

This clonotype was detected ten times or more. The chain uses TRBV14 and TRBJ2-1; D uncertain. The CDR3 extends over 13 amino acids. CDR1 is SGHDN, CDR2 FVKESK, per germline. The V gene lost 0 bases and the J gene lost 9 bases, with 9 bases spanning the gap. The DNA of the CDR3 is TGTGCCAGCAGCCAAGATTTCCTCACTGAGCAGTTCTTC. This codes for CASSQDFLTEQFF.

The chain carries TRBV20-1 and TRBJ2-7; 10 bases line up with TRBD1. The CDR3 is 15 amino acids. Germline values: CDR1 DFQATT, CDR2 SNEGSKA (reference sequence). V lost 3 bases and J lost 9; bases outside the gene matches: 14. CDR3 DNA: TGCAGTGCTAGCGGACAGGGGGGGTATTCCATGGTGCAGTACTTC. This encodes CSASGQGGYSMVQYF.

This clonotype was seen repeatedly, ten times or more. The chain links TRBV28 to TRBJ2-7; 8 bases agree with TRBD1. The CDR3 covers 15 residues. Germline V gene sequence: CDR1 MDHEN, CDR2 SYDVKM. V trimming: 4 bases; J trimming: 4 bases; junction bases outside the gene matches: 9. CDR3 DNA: TGTGCCAGCAGTTCTCTACTCGGACAGGGATACGAGCAGTACTTC. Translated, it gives CASSSLLGQGYEQYF.

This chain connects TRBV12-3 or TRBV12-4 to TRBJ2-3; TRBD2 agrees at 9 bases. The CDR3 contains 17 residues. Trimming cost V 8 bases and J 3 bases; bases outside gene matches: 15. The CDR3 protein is CASEGVSAGGGTDTQYF. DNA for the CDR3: TGTGCCAGCGAGGGCGTTTCAGCGGGGGGAGGGACAGATACGCAGTATTTT.

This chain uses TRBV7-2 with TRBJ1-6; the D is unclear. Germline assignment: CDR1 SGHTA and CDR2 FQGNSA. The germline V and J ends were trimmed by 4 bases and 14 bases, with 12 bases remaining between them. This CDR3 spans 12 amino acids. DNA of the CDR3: TGTGCCAGCAGCTCGTCAAAGAGGGCCCTCCACTTT. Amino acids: CASSSSKRALHF.

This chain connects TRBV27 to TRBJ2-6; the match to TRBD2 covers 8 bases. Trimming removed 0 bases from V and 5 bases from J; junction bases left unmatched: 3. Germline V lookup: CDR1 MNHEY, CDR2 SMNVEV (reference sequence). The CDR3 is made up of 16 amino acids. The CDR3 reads CASSLSSGGWANVLTF. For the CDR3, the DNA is TGTGCCAGCAGTTTATCCTCGGGGGGGTGGGCCAACGTCCTGACTTTC.

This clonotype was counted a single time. The CDR3 bases are TGTGCCAGCAGTGGGACGCAGGGGGCGGACAATGAGCAGTTCTTC. This codes for CASSGTQGADNEQFF. The chain has TRBV25-1 and TRBJ2-1; the match to TRBD1 covers 8 bases. With V trimmed by 4 bases and J by 5 bases, 7 bases remained unmatched. The CDR3 covers 15 residues. CDR1 is MGHDK, CDR2 SYGVNS, per germline.

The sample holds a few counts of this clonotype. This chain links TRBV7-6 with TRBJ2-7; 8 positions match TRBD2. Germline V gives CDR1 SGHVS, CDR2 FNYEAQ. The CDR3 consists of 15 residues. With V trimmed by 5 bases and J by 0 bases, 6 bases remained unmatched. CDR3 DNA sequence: TGTGCCAGCAGCAAGAGCGGGGGTAGCTCCTACGAGCAGTACTTC. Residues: CASSKSGGSSYEQYF.

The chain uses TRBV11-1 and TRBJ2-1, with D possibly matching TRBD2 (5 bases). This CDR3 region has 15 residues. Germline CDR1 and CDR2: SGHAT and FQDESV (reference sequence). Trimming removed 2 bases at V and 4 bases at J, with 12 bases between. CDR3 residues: CASSLLAGPYNEQFF. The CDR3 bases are TGTGCCAGCAGCTTACTGGCGGGCCCATACAATGAGCAGTTCTTC.

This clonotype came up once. In nucleotides, the CDR3 is TGTGCCAGCAGTATCCCACAGCGCTCCTACGAGCAGTACTTC. It codes for CASSIPQRSYEQYF. The chain recombines TRBV6-6 with TRBJ2-7; unclear D gene. Germline V gene sequence: CDR1 MNHNY, CDR2 SVGAGI (reference sequence). V was trimmed by 5 bases and J by 0 bases, leaving 11 bases between them. The CDR3 contains 14 residues.

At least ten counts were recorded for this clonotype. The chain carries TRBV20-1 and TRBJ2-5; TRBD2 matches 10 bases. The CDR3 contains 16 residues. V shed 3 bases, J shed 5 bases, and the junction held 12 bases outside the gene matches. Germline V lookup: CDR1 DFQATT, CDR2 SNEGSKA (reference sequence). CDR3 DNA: TGCAGTGCTAGCGGACTAGCGGAACCCTCCGGGGAGACCCAGTACTTC. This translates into CSASGLAEPSGETQYF.

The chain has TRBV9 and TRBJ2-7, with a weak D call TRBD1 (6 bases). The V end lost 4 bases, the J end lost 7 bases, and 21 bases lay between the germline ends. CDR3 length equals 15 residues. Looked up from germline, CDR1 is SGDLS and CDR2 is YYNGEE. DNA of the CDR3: TGTGCCAGCAGCCCCGGGGACAATTCCCTACGAGAGCAGTACTTC. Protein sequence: CASSPGDNSLREQYF.

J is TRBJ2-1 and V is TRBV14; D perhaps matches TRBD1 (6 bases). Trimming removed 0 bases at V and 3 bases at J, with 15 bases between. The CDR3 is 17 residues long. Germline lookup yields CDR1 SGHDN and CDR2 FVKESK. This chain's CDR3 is CASSQDLETGLYNEQFF. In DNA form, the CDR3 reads TGTGCCAGCAGCCAAGATCTCGAGACAGGACTCTACAATGAGCAGTTCTTC.